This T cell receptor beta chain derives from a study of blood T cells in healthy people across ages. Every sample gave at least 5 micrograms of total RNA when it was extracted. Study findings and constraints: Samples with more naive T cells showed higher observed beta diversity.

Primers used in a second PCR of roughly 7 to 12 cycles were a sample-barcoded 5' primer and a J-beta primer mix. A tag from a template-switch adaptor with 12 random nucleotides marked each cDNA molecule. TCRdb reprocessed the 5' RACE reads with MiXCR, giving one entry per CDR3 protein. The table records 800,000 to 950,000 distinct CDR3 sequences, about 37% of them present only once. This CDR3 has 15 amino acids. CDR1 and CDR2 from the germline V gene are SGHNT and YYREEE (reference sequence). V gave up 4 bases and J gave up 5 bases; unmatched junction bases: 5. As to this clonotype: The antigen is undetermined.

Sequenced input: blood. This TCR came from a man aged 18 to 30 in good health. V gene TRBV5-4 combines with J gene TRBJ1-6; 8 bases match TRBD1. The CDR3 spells CASSPGTGHNSPLHF. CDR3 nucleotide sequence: TGTGCCAGCAGCCCAGGGACAGGTCATAATTCACCCCTCCACTTT. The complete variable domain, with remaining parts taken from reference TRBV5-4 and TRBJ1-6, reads ETGVTQSPTHLIKTRGQQVTLRCSSQSGHNTVSWYQQALGQGPQFIFQYYREEENGRGNFPPRFSGLQFPNYSSELNVNALELDDSALYLCASSPGTGHNSPLHFGNGTRLTVT.